Presented here are 24 T cell receptor beta chains from one specimen sequenced in a study of shared T cell receptors in the human thymus. The repertoire was sequenced with immunoSEQ multiplex PCR; TCRdb's copy has only in-frame clones and lacks some. The profile shows over 650,000 clones, over 75% of them singletons. These same data were also listed under a study on human thymus T cells.

The sample comprised thymocytes. Receptor source: a boy in the first two years of life with a congenital heart defect.

The chain links TRBV28 to TRBJ1-3; a possible D gene is TRBD1 (6 bases). CDR3 length equals 15 residues. V was clipped by 8 bases and J by 7 bases, with 21 bases between them. Germline-derived CDR1 and CDR2 are MDHEN and SYDVKM. The CDR3 is CASSNRALSHNTIYF. The CDR3 nucleotides read TGTGCCAGCTCCAACAGGGCACTATCCCACAACACCATATATTTT.

The rearrangement uses TRBV27 and TRBJ2-7; no definite D call. Trimming removed 5 bases from V and 5 bases from J, with 10 bases in between. The CDR3 has 12 residues. CDR1 is MNHEY, CDR2 SMNVEV, per germline (reference sequence). The CDR3 region is CASSARSHEQYF. The CDR3 nucleotides read TGTGCCAGCAGTGCCAGATCCCACGAGCAGTACTTC.

The rearrangement uses TRBV18 and TRBJ2-5; TRBD2 matches 7 bases. This CDR3 is 14 amino acids long. In germline, CDR1 is KGHSH, CDR2 LQKENI. Trimming cost V 3 bases and J 5 bases; bases outside gene matches: 6. CDR3 sequence reads: CASSPPGGIETQYF. DNA for the CDR3: TGTGCCAGCTCACCCCCGGGGGGTATCGAGACCCAGTACTTC.

The gene calls are TRBV4-3 and TRBJ2-7, with D maybe TRBD2 (5 bases). This CDR3 spans 14 amino acids. V was pared by 4 bases and J by 2 bases, with 12 bases between. Germline-derived CDR1 and CDR2 are LGHNA and YSLEER. CDR3 in amino acids: CASSPVGSPYEQYF. CDR3 in DNA: TGCGCCAGCAGCCCGGTAGGGAGCCCCTACGAGCAGTACTTC.

The chain recombines TRBV28 with TRBJ2-7; perhaps TRBD1 as D (5 bases). The CDR3 runs 15 residues. Trimming took 5 bases from V and 5 from J, leaving 19 bases between them. Germline CDR1 reads MDHEN; CDR2 reads SYDVKM. The CDR3 protein is CASSPWTYSNDEQYF. The CDR3 nucleotides read TGTGCCAGCAGTCCCTGGACATACTCTAACGACGAGCAGTACTTC.

The chain employs TRBV21-1 and TRBJ2-1; the table calls TRBD2, which could not be checked here. TRBV21-1 is deemed a pseudogene. The CDR3 is 15 residues long. In nucleotides, the CDR3 is TGTGCCAGCAGCAGTAGCGGGAGGCCATACAATGAGCAGTTCTTC. Residues: CASSSSGRPYNEQFF.

The rearrangement joins TRBV10-1 to TRBJ2-7; tentatively, D is TRBD2 (6 bases). Trimming stripped 7 bases from V and 0 bases from J, with 7 bases between. The germline CDR1 and CDR2 sequences are WNHNN and SYGVQD (reference sequence). The CDR3 is 12 amino acids. The CDR3 is CASTGGSYEQYF. DNA for the CDR3: TGCGCCAGCACCGGGGGCTCCTACGAGCAGTACTTC.

V is TRBV7-3 and J is TRBJ1-5; TRBD1 is a possible D gene (6 bases). This CDR3 spans 18 amino acids. The germline V and J ends were trimmed by 5 bases and 1 base, with 21 bases remaining between them. Germline V lookup: CDR1 SGHTA, CDR2 FQGTGA. The CDR3 region is CASSHRQGRVWSNQPQHF. CDR3 DNA sequence: TGTGCCAGCAGCCATAGGCAGGGGAGGGTATGGAGCAATCAGCCCCAGCATTTT.

The J gene is TRBJ1-1, the V gene TRBV19; no definite D call. Germline CDR1 and CDR2: LNHDA and SQIVND (reference sequence). This CDR3 is 11 amino acids long. V gave up 11 bases and J gave up 7 bases, with 14 bases separating them. The CDR3 region has the DNA TGTGCCGTTCAACTTTCAGGTGAAGCTTTCTTT. Translation gives CAVQLSGEAFF. Full variable domain (rest looked up from reference TRBV19 and TRBJ1-1): DGGITQSPKYLFRKEGQNVTLSCEQNLNHDAMYWYRQDPGQGLRLIYYSQIVNDFQKGDIAEGYSVSREKKESFPLTVTSAQKNPTAFYLCAVQLSGEAFFGQGTRLTVV.

The chain combines TRBV14 with TRBJ1-1; no definite D call. This CDR3 has 15 residues. Between the trimmed V and J ends, which lost 6 bases and 4 bases, there was a span of 18 bases. CDR1 SGHDN and CDR2 FVKESK come from the germline V gene. The CDR3 loop is CASSPPNVRFTEAFF. As DNA, the CDR3 is TGTGCCAGCAGTCCACCGAACGTCCGGTTCACTGAAGCTTTCTTT. Drawing the rest from reference TRBV14 and TRBJ1-1, the complete variable domain is EAGVTQFPSHSVIEKGQTVTLRCDPISGHDNLYWYRRVMGKEIKFLLHFVKESKQDESGMPNNRFLAERTGGTYSTLKVQPAELEDSGVYFCASSPPNVRFTEAFFGQGTRLTVV.

The chain couples TRBV28 to TRBJ1-5; 7 bases agree with TRBD1. CDR1 is MDHEN and CDR2 is SYDVKM in the germline V gene. The CDR3 runs 17 residues. V was clipped by 6 bases and J by 3 bases; unmatched bases: 14. CDR3 sequence reads: CASSPVGEDRANQPQHF. The DNA for the CDR3 is TGTGCCAGCAGCCCCGTTGGGGAAGACAGGGCCAATCAGCCCCAGCATTTT.

This clone appeared once. The chain is built from TRBV2 and TRBJ1-2; D is unresolved. V was shortened by 1 base and J by 8 bases, with 11 bases between the two germline ends. The CDR3 is 13 residues long. Germline V gene data show CDR1 as SNHLY and CDR2 as FYNNEI. For the CDR3, the DNA is TGTGCCAGCAGTGAAGGGGAGGGATACGGCTACACCTTC. As protein: CASSEGEGYGYTF.

This chain uses TRBV2 with TRBJ2-7; 8 bases fit TRBD2. Trimming at V came to 6 bases and at J to 6 bases, leaving 4 bases not matched to a gene. CDR1 SNHLY and CDR2 FYNNEI come from the germline V gene. The CDR3 runs 12 residues. The CDR3: CASSGGAPEQYF. As DNA, the CDR3 is TGTGCCAGCAGCGGGGGGGCCCCCGAGCAGTACTTC. Combining the CDR3 with reference TRBV2 and TRBJ2-7 gives the whole variable domain EPEVTQTPSHQVTQMGQEVILRCVPISNHLYFYWYRQILGQKVEFLVSFYNNEISEKSEIFDDQFSVERPDGSNFTLKIRSTKLEDSAMYFCASSGGAPEQYFGPGTRLTVT.

This rearrangement joins TRBV6-6 to TRBJ2-1; D unresolved. The CDR3 is made up of 10 amino acids. CDR1 MNHNY and CDR2 SVGAGI come from the germline V gene (reference sequence). V was clipped by 6 bases and J by 7 bases, with 4 bases between them. CDR3 nucleotide sequence: TGTGCCAGCAGCCATAATGAGCAGTTCTTC. It codes for CASSHNEQFF.

This sequence joins TRBV28 and TRBJ2-5; 8 bases map to TRBD2. The germline gives CDR1 MDHEN, CDR2 SYDVKM. This CDR3 region has 13 residues. Trimming cost V 7 bases and J 2 bases; bases outside gene matches: 3. CDR3 amino acids: CASTPGGQETQYF. For the CDR3, the DNA is TGTGCCAGCACCCCGGGAGGGCAAGAGACCCAGTACTTC.

The chain links TRBV5-6 to TRBJ2-7, with a tentative D call TRBD1 (6 bases). Per germline, CDR1 SGHDT and CDR2 YYEEEE. The V gene lost 4 bases and the J gene lost 3 bases, with 17 bases spanning the gap. This CDR3 has 15 amino acids. This chain's CDR3 is CASSIKAGVIYEQYF. The DNA of the CDR3 is TGTGCCAGCAGCATAAAAGCAGGGGTCATCTACGAGCAGTACTTC.

The gene calls are TRBV4-1 and TRBJ1-2; 8 bases fit TRBD1. V was clipped by 0 bases and J by 7 bases; unmatched bases: 13. Germline CDR1 reads MGHRA; CDR2 reads YSYEKL. The CDR3 is 17 amino acids. The chain's CDR3 is CASSQDITRGRGSGYTF. The CDR3 DNA is TGCGCCAGCAGCCAAGATATCACCAGGGGGCGCGGCTCTGGCTACACCTTC.

The rearrangement links TRBV29-1 to TRBJ2-5, with 8 bases that match TRBD2. The germline CDR1 and CDR2 sequences are SQVTM and ANQGSEA. CDR3 size: 13 residues. The V gene end was trimmed by 7 bases and the J gene end by 2 bases; junction bases not matched to a gene: 6. The CDR3 region is CSGRGGVQETQYF. Here the CDR3 DNA reads TGCAGCGGCCGGGGGGGGGTTCAAGAGACCCAGTACTTC.

This chain uses TRBV18 with TRBJ2-7, with 7 bases fitting TRBD1. With 3 bases clipped from V and 5 bases from J, the junction kept 4 bases outside the gene matches. The germline V gene encodes CDR1 KGHSH and CDR2 LQKENI. The CDR3 totals 13 residues. CDR3 residues: CASSPDRFNEQYF. CDR3 DNA: TGTGCCAGCTCACCGGACAGGTTCAACGAGCAGTACTTC.

The chain couples TRBV29-1 to TRBJ2-3; 8 bases fit TRBD2. This CDR3 has 14 residues. Looked up from germline, CDR1 is SQVTM and CDR2 is ANQGSEA. The ends lost 4 bases at V and 2 bases at J; junction bases unmatched: 5. CDR3 sequence (DNA): TGCAGCGTTGCCACGGGACTAGTCACAGATACGCAGTATTTT. Protein product: CSVATGLVTDTQYF.

This clone was seen once. The chain joins TRBV5-1 to TRBJ2-3; D possibly corresponds to TRBD2 (5 bases). The CDR3 is made up of 16 amino acids. The V gene lost 4 bases and the J gene lost 2 bases, with 17 bases spanning the gap. CDR1 and CDR2 from the germline V gene are SGHRS and YFSETQ. The CDR3 is CASSPGVAVITDTQYF. The CDR3 bases are TGCGCCAGCAGCCCCGGGGTAGCTGTTATCACAGATACGCAGTATTTT.

Turning to this clone: Other DNA sequences from this sample encode an identical CDR3 as well. V is TRBV14 and J is TRBJ2-5, with 7 bases fitting TRBD1. The CDR3 has 13 amino acids. Unmatched junction bases numbered 1, after V lost 4 bases and J lost 2 bases. CDR1 is SGHDN and CDR2 is FVKESK in the germline V gene. The CDR3 sequence is CASSRDRQETQYF. In DNA, the CDR3 is TGTGCCAGCAGCCGGGACAGACAAGAGACCCAGTACTTC.

The count of this clone is one. The chain couples TRBV7-2 to TRBJ2-3; 12 positions agree with TRBD2. The CDR3 covers 15 residues. CDR1 is SGHTA, CDR2 FQGNSA, per germline. V lost 4 bases to trimming and J lost 3 bases; unmatched junction nucleotides: 2. CDR3 protein: CASSSTSGRTDTQYF. In nucleotides, the CDR3 is TGTGCCAGCAGCTCAACTAGCGGGAGGACAGATACGCAGTATTTT.

The chain joins TRBV20-1 to TRBJ2-1; TRBD2 might be the D (5 bases). Germline-derived CDR1 and CDR2 are DFQATT and SNEGSKA (reference sequence). The CDR3 runs 10 residues. Trimming removed 6 bases from V and 14 bases from J, with 14 bases in between. For the CDR3, the DNA is TGCAGTGCGCTAACTAGTTACGAGTTCTTC. Amino acid sequence: CSALTSYEFF.